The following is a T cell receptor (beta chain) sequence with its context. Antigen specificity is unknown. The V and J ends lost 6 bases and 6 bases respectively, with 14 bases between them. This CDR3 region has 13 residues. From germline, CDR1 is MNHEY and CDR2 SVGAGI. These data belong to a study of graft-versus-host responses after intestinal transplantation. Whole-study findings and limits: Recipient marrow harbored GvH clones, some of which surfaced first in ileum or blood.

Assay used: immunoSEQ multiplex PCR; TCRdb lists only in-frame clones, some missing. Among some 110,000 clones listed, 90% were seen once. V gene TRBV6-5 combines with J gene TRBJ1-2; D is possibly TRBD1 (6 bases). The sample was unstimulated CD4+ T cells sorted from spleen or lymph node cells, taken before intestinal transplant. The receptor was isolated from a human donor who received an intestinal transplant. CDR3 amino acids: CASSRDIGDGYTF. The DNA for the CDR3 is TGTGCCAGCAGCCGGGACATTGGGGATGGCTACACCTTC.